This TCR beta chain derives from a study of regulatory T cells in long-lasting Graves disease (dated by TCRdb to about 2021). For the study in its entirety: Persistent Graves' disease was defined as persistently positive TSH receptor autoantibodies together with antithyroid drug treatment for over 5 years. This study used TCR sequencing and RNA sequencing of peripheral blood to compare persistent Graves' disease patients against newly diagnosed Graves' disease patients. The study was registered as a clinical trial and conducted in China. TCR sequencing covered some 13 persistent and 20 newly diagnosed Graves' disease patients, some 33 samples in total. Persistent Graves' disease patients in the clinical cohort had taken antithyroid drugs for roughly ten years on average. The study at large found these results: The authors noted that the small sample size was a limitation that may lower accuracy. Persistent Graves' disease patients showed lower TCR Shannon entropy and fewer highly expanded clones than newly diagnosed patients, suggesting clonal expansion. Patients with persistent disease shared more public clonotypes (about 2,500) than newly diagnosed patients did (around 1,000). Sequencing and analysis were limited to the TCR beta chain. The study examined only peripheral blood because the primary lesion, thyroid tissue, could not be accessed.

This clonotype was seen many times. Its antigen remains undetermined. No much larger clone exists at a distance of one base, and base qualities are not known. The receptor library was made with multiplex PCR. Sequencing used an Illumina HiSeq 4000. iRepertoire HTBI primers and Arm-PCR amplification of CDR3 regions were used to construct TCR beta libraries. Gel purification was performed on PCR products prior to sequencing. Per the original workflow: Across samples, roughly 60 TRBV and roughly 15 TRBJ segments were identified and used for gene usage analysis of CDR3 amino acid clonotypes. COPE and FqMerger were used to merge the filtered high-quality paired reads into contigs. BLAST was used to align contigs to IMGT TRBV, TRBD and TRBJ reference genes, and CDR3 was defined according to IMGT. Highly expanded clones were defined as clonotypes with a frequency above 0.1%. Shannon entropy served as the measure of repertoire diversity, while the Gini coefficient captured V-J evenness. Clonotypes shared by more than one individual were considered public. TCRdb trimmed public reads at Q25 via fastp, called clones via MiXCR and kept in-frame beta chains. Merged by CDR3 protein, the rows form single entries marked with the most common genes and DNA. The V and J calls come from TCRdb's annotation, not from the publication. Counted in this sample were 400,000 or so distinct CDR3 sequences; around 20% of them appeared once. Roughly a quarter of the sample lies in the top ten.

This specimen's time point label, interpreted: persistent/refractory GD, antithyroid drugs over 5 years with positive TRAb. For both TCR sequencing and RNA sequencing, RNA was extracted from PBMCs in TRIzol. The diagnosis of Graves' disease followed American Thyroid Association guidelines. Patients were recruited from an endocrinology department in Xi'an, China. Each patient gave about 8.1 milliliters of peripheral blood, collected in an EDTA anticoagulant tube. Ficoll Paque Plus density gradient separation was used to isolate PBMCs, and no further T cell sorting was performed. RNA quality was checked with an Agilent 2100 Bioanalyzer and agarose gel, and concentration with a NanoDrop 2000. Material: peripheral blood mononuclear cells (PBMCs), obtained when the disease was refractory, from a patient treated with antithyroid drugs. The clonotype comes from a female donor with Graves disease.

The CDR3: CASSPEGQTNSPLHF. The nucleotides read TGTGCCAGCAGTCCAGAAGGACAGACCAATTCACCCCTCCACTTT. The chain is made from TRBV12-3 or TRBV12-4 and TRBJ1-6; TRBD1 might be the D gene, on 6 matching bases. Cut back by 5 bases and 7 bases, the V and J ends lie 15 bases apart. Its CDR3 holds 15 amino acids, cysteine through phenylalanine. Kept here is only the CDR3 DNA, which spans 45 bases and is read in frame from base 1.